The 24 T cell receptor beta chains given below trace back to one sample, sequenced in a study of vaccination effects on CD4 cells after COVID-19. Sequencing used immunoSEQ multiplex PCR; TCRdb keeps in-frame clones, though not all of them. The profile shows under 35,000 clones, approximately 69% of them singletons. Their specific antigens are unknown. Expansion with viral peptide pools was applied to antigen-specific CD4+ T cells by the ViraFEST assay prior to sequencing. Following culture for nine to ten days, CD4+ T cells were isolated. Each participant was given two doses of one vaccine (BNT162b2 or mRNA-1273). The sequences come from CD4+ T cells from PBMCs cultured with SARS-CoV-2 spike peptides, collected after COVID-19 vaccination. The receptors here all came from a human donor who received a COVID-19 vaccine.

V usage is TRBV6-5 and J usage is TRBJ1-2, with D unclear. This CDR3 is 14 amino acids long. Germline V gene sequence: CDR1 MNHEY, CDR2 SVGAGI. Trimming took off 0 bases at V and 3 bases at J, with 8 bases between the two ends. CDR3 nucleotides: TGTGCCAGCAGTTACTCCCCGGGAGACTATGGCTACACCTTC. Translation: CASSYSPGDYGYTF.

This clone showed up just a few times. CDR3 amino acids: CATSRDPGQPQHF. In nucleotides, the CDR3 is TGTGCCACCAGCAGAGATCCTGGCCAGCCCCAGCATTTT. This chain connects TRBV15 to TRBJ1-5; no clear D gene. The germline V gene has CDR1 LNHNV and CDR2 YYDKDF (reference sequence). Trimming shortened V by 0 bases and J by 7 bases, and 7 bases separated the two germline ends. The CDR3 extends over 13 amino acids.

The chain uses TRBV6-5 and TRBJ1-2; unclear D gene. This CDR3 is built from 11 residues. CDR1 MNHEY and CDR2 SVGAGI come from the germline V gene. Trimming left V 6 bases short and J 5 bases short, with 7 bases between. In DNA form, the CDR3 reads TGTGCCAGCAGGACCAGATATGGCTACACCTTC. It translates to CASRTRYGYTF.

The chain uses TRBV21-1 and TRBJ2-1; the table's D call, TRBD1, has no DNA check behind it. TRBV21-1 is given as a pseudogene. The CDR3 consists of 16 residues. The CDR3 region is CASSKAHKPPRFEQFF. In DNA, the CDR3 is TGTGCCAGCAGCAAAGCGCACAAACCCCCTCGATTCGAGCAGTTCTTC.

The chain combines TRBV20-1 with TRBJ1-1; no definite D call. V lost 6 bases and J lost 3, with 8 bases in between. Germline assignment: CDR1 DFQATT and CDR2 SNEGSKA (reference sequence). This CDR3 spans 11 amino acids. The CDR3 is CSASPYTEAFF. The CDR3 DNA is TGCAGTGCATCGCCCTACACTGAAGCTTTCTTT.

The chain links TRBV11-2 to TRBJ2-7, with D possibly being TRBD1 (6 bases). V lost 0 bases and J 2 bases, leaving 11 bases between the germline ends. Germline V gene sequence: CDR1 SGHAT, CDR2 FQNNGV. CDR3 length: 15 amino acids. DNA for the CDR3: TGTGCCAGCAGCTTAGATACAGGGTGGGCCTACGAGCAGTACTTC. It translates to CASSLDTGWAYEQYF.

The chain joins TRBV2 to TRBJ1-2, with D possibly matching TRBD1 (6 bases). The V end lost 4 bases, the J end lost 1 base, and 7 bases lay between the germline ends. The germline V gene encodes CDR1 SNHLY and CDR2 FYNNEI. The CDR3 is made up of 13 amino acids. CDR3 nucleotides: TGTGCCAGCAGTGCACAGGGTAACTATGGCTACACCTTC. Translation: CASSAQGNYGYTF.

Only a few counts were recorded for this clone. V and J are TRBV18 and TRBJ2-5, with 8 nucleotides matching TRBD2. After removal of 3 bases from V and 5 bases from J, the junction contained 11 bases not matched to a gene. This CDR3 has 16 amino acids. Germline CDR1 KGHSH, CDR2 LQKENI. The CDR3 reads CASSPPGLGGYETQYF. The CDR3 region has the DNA TGTGCCAGCTCACCGCCGGGACTAGGAGGGTACGAGACCCAGTACTTC.

Written as DNA, the CDR3 is TGTGCCAGCAGCTCCGGACTAGCGGGGCTCTCCTACGAGCAGTACTTC. It is translated as CASSSGLAGLSYEQYF. The V call is TRBV5-4, the J call TRBJ2-7, with 12 positions matching TRBD2. This CDR3 is 16 amino acids long. Germline V gives CDR1 SGHNT, CDR2 YYREEE (reference sequence). Germline trimming cut 3 bases from V and 0 bases from J; bases unmatched to any gene: 4.

The sample holds a few counts of this clone. The chain combines TRBV18 with TRBJ2-3; D is unresolved. The CDR3 extends over 11 amino acids. Germline CDR1 KGHSH, CDR2 LQKENI. V gave up 3 bases and J gave up 5 bases, with 3 bases separating them. DNA of the CDR3: TGTGCCAGCTCACCGATAGATACGCAGTATTTT. Translating it yields CASSPIDTQYF.

This clone is medium-sized in the sample. The rearrangement joins TRBV20-1 to TRBJ2-3; 9 bases are shared with TRBD2. V lost 3 bases to trimming and J lost 5 bases; unmatched junction nucleotides: 9. This CDR3 spans 15 amino acids. Germline CDR1 and CDR2: DFQATT and SNEGSKA (reference sequence). Here the CDR3 reads CSASVSGSGGDTQYF. In DNA, the CDR3 is TGCAGTGCTAGTGTTAGCGGGAGCGGTGGAGATACGCAGTATTTT.

The chain combines TRBV29-1 with TRBJ1-1, with D unclear. V dropped 4 bases and J dropped 4 bases, with 13 bases sitting between them. The CDR3 is 13 amino acids. Germline CDR1 is SQVTM and CDR2 is ANQGSEA. The CDR3 region has the DNA TGCAGCGTTGTTCGGTCGGAGGGCACTGAAGCTTTCTTT. It encodes CSVVRSEGTEAFF.

The chain is built from TRBV3-1 (or the pseudogene TRBV3-2) and TRBJ2-5; 12 positions agree with TRBD2. Germline-derived CDR1 and CDR2 are LGHDT and YNNKEL (reference sequence). The CDR3 is 16 residues long. V was pared by 4 bases and J by 1 base, with 4 bases of the junction left unmatched. The CDR3 region has the DNA TGTGCCAGCAGCCCCCAACTAGCGGGGGGCCAAGAGACCCAGTACTTC. It translates to CASSPQLAGGQETQYF.

The chain couples TRBV9 to TRBJ2-3; possible D gene TRBD2, 6 bases. Germline lookup yields CDR1 SGDLS and CDR2 YYNGEE. With 2 bases removed from V and 0 bases from J, the gap between germline ends came to 13 bases. The CDR3 loop spans 16 amino acids. CDR3 in DNA: TGTGCCAGCAGCGTGGTGGGAGGCCAAAGCACAGATACGCAGTATTTT. It yields the protein CASSVVGGQSTDTQYF.

The rearrangement uses TRBV6-5 and TRBJ2-1; maybe TRBD1 (5 bases). Per germline, CDR1 MNHEY and CDR2 SVGAGI. Trimming pared 6 bases from V and 4 bases from J, leaving 13 bases between. This CDR3 comprises 14 residues. The CDR3: CASSSTGPYNEQFF. The CDR3 DNA sequence: TGTGCCAGCAGCTCCACAGGACCGTACAATGAGCAGTTCTTC.

This clone was counted a few times. One end of the junction varies from germline; a read error may be responsible. For the CDR3, the DNA is TGTGCCAGCAGCTTGGATGGTGGGGTAGTCGGGTTC. Its translation is CASSLDGGVVGF. V gene TRBV5-4 combines with J gene TRBJ2-7; D remains unclear. CDR3 size: 12 residues. Germline V gene sequence: CDR1 SGHNT, CDR2 YYREEE (reference sequence).

V and J are TRBV2 and TRBJ2-3, with D perhaps matching TRBD1 or TRBD2 (5 bases each). The germline gives CDR1 SNHLY, CDR2 FYNNEI. This CDR3 is built from 15 residues. Trimming shortened V by 10 bases and J by 1 base, and 18 bases separated the two germline ends. The DNA of the CDR3 is TGTGCCACGAATCCCGGGGCCGGAGGCACAGATACGCAGTATTTT. This sequence encodes CATNPGAGGTDTQYF.

The rearrangement links TRBV7-9 to TRBJ1-3, with D tentatively TRBD1 (6 bases). The V gene lost 0 bases and the J gene lost 10 bases, with 13 bases spanning the gap. The CDR3 consists of 14 residues. The germline V gene has CDR1 SEHNR and CDR2 FQNEAQ (reference sequence). This chain's CDR3 is CASSLAPSTGTIYF. CDR3 DNA sequence: TGTGCCAGCAGCTTAGCGCCTTCAACAGGGACCATATATTTT.

The chain couples TRBV6-4 to TRBJ1-1; weak D call: TRBD1 (6 bases). Germline CDR1 is MRHNA and CDR2 is SNTAGT. The V end was cut by 2 bases, the J end by 10 bases, with 23 bases between. The CDR3 loop spans 16 amino acids. The CDR3 reads CASSDPGGRWTLTAFF. Written as DNA, the CDR3 is TGTGCCAGCAGTGACCCCGGGGGCAGGTGGACACTGACAGCTTTCTTT.

The DNA for the CDR3 is TGTGCCAGTATGAGACGCCTCACAACTAATGAAAAACTGTTTTTT. The encoded protein is CASMRRLTTNEKLFF. V is TRBV19 and J is TRBJ1-4; D not resolved. CDR1 is LNHDA, CDR2 SQIVND, per germline (reference sequence). Between the trimmed V and J ends, which lost 7 bases and 0 bases, there was a span of 12 bases. The CDR3 is 15 residues long.

This chain uses TRBV21-1 with TRBJ2-1; the table gives TRBD1 as D, unverified against the DNA. TRBV21-1 represents a pseudogene. CDR3 size: 13 residues. The CDR3 spells CASNMGRGHEQFF. The CDR3 coding sequence is TGTGCCAGCAACATGGGCAGGGGGCATGAGCAGTTCTTC.

The chain has TRBV28 and TRBJ1-1; D possibly corresponds to TRBD1 (6 bases). Trimming cost V 4 bases and J 2 bases, with 8 bases left between them. Germline V lookup: CDR1 MDHEN, CDR2 SYDVKM. The CDR3 is made up of 13 amino acids. The CDR3 spells CASSSTGNTEAFF. CDR3 DNA: TGTGCCAGCAGTTCGACAGGAAACACTGAAGCTTTCTTT.

This clone has only a few counts. The chain carries TRBV24-1 and TRBJ1-3; no clear D. Trimming shortened V by 4 bases and J by 0 bases, and 15 bases separated the two germline ends. The germline V gene encodes CDR1 KGHDR and CDR2 SFDVKD. The CDR3 has 17 amino acids. CDR3 coding DNA: TGTGCCACCAGTGAGCAAGACTCGAAGAGCTCTGGAAACACCATATATTTT. It encodes CATSEQDSKSSGNTIYF.

This clone was counted a few times. The chain recombines TRBV28 with TRBJ1-3, with TRBD1 identical over 7 bases. The CDR3 runs to 17 residues. CDR1 and CDR2 from the germline V gene are MDHEN and SYDVKM. Trimming cost V 1 base and J 4 bases; bases outside gene matches: 10. For the CDR3, the DNA is TGTGCCAGCAGTTTATATTCGGGCAGGGGGGACGGAAACACCATATATTTT. As protein: CASSLYSGRGDGNTIYF.